A single sample gave rise to the 11 T cell receptor beta chains below, sequenced in a study of monozygotic twins with inflammatory bowel disease. TCRdb re-called the 5' RACE reads and catalogs CDR3 proteins one per entry, DNA excluded. The sample holds approximately 420,000 distinct CDR3 sequences. The material sequenced was blood. The receptors derive from a human donor with ulcerative colitis or Crohn's disease, or a healthy co-twin of an affected twin (not recorded which).

V usage is TRBV7-9 and J usage is TRBJ2-2. CDR1 is SEHNR and CDR2 is FQNEAQ in the germline V gene (reference sequence). The CDR3 totals 15 residues. This chain's CDR3 is CASSLGVANTGELFF.

The chain is built from TRBV5-1 and TRBJ2-1; the D call of TRBD2 rests on TCRdb alone, since no DNA is present to check it. Per the germline V gene, CDR1 is SGHRS and CDR2 is YFSETQ. The CDR3 spans 16 residues. CDR3 sequence: CASSSSLAGDYNEQFF. Looking up the rest from reference TRBV5-1 and TRBJ2-1 gives the full variable domain: KAGVTQTPRYLIKTRGQQVTLSCSPISGHRSVSWYQQTPGQGLQFLFEYFSETQRNKGNFPGRFSGRQFSNSRSEMNVSTLELGDSALYLCASSSSLAGDYNEQFFGPGTRLTVL.

This chain joins TRBV7-2 and TRBJ2-3; as DNA is missing, the TRBD1 call by TCRdb cannot be tested. Germline V lookup: CDR1 SGHTA, CDR2 FQGNSA. CDR3 length: 17 amino acids. CDR3 amino acids: CASSSTRQPRPTDTQYF.

The chain joins TRBV28 to TRBJ2-5; without DNA, the TCRdb call of TRBD2 cannot be checked. The CDR3 covers 14 residues. The germline CDR1 and CDR2 sequences are MDHEN and SYDVKM. CDR3 sequence reads: CASKASGLQETQYF.

The gene calls are TRBV5-1 and TRBJ1-1; the TRBD1 assignment by TCRdb is unverifiable without DNA. Germline V gene sequence: CDR1 SGHRS, CDR2 YFSETQ. This CDR3 is built from 18 residues. The CDR3 protein is CASSLVSPPGTGYAEAFF.

The chain uses TRBV11-1 and TRBJ2-7; TCRdb calls TRBD2, which cannot be checked without DNA. The CDR3 has 15 residues. The germline V gene has CDR1 SGHAT and CDR2 FQDESV (reference sequence). The CDR3 sequence: CASSPSPRDYYEQYF.

The V and J genes are TRBV4-3 and TRBJ1-6. The CDR3 runs 13 residues. Germline loops: CDR1 LGHNA, CDR2 YSLEER. The CDR3 region is CASSQDSFSPLHF.

The chain joins TRBV7-9 to TRBJ2-1; TCRdb selects TRBD1, and the lack of DNA leaves this call unchecked. CDR1 and CDR2 from the germline V gene are SEHNR and FQNEAQ (reference sequence). This CDR3 is built from 15 residues. CDR3 amino acids: CASSLEGRAGDEQFF.

V and J are TRBV5-1 and TRBJ1-1; TCRdb returns TRBD1, unconfirmable since there is no DNA. In germline, CDR1 is SGHRS, CDR2 YFSETQ. The CDR3 consists of 15 residues. The CDR3 loop is CASSTGTLGYTEAFF.

This chain links TRBV12-3 or TRBV12-4 with TRBJ2-7; TCRdb's D call of TRBD2 is untestable without DNA. The CDR3 has 15 amino acids. CDR3 region: CASSPRGLLSYEQYF.

This CDR3 reads CASSLLSTNTGELFF. The chain employs TRBV4-3 and TRBJ2-2. Germline CDR1 LGHNA, CDR2 YSLEER. The CDR3 consists of 15 residues.